This TCR beta chain stems from a study of shared clonotypes between healthy human individuals. V was pared by 4 bases and J by 4 bases, with 10 bases between. CDR3 length: 13 residues. Germline CDR1 reads SGHTA; CDR2 reads FQGTGA. Only in-frame clones appear in the TCRdb table, and some are missing; sequencing was by immunoSEQ multiplex PCR. The profile shows roughly 2.5 million clones, around nine tenths of them singletons. The specimen was naive CD4+ T cells sorted from blood. The subset was: CD45RA+ positively selected. The source is a man younger than 30 in good health. The rearrangement joins TRBV7-3 to TRBJ2-5; no firm D call. CDR3 in DNA: TGTGCCAGCAGCTGGCGGCATTCAGAGACCCAGTACTTC. Encoded protein: CASSWRHSETQYF.